This T cell receptor beta chain is from a study of blood T cell repertoires in COVID-19. V was cut by 0 bases and J by 1 base, with 10 bases left in between. CDR1 and CDR2 (germline): MNHEY, SVGEGT. There are 16 residues in the CDR3. Data came from immunoSEQ multiplex PCR; TCRdb stores just in-frame clones and leaves some out. Here the sample spans around 63,000 clones, 72% being singletons. Seattle researchers signed up patients amid active infection and tracked them longitudinally. The source material was peripheral blood. This chain links TRBV6-2 or TRBV6-3 with TRBJ2-1, with D perhaps TRBD2 (6 bases). The clonotype comes from a woman aged 70-85 years with COVID-19, enrolled during active disease. The chain's CDR3 is CASSYSISGSYNEQFF. CDR3 coding DNA: TGTGCCAGCAGTTACTCGATTAGCGGTTCCTACAATGAGCAGTTCTTC.